This T cell receptor beta chain originates from a study of PD-L1 blockade in urothelial cancer. Documented time point: pretreatment peripheral blood. The cohort comprised individuals with locally advanced or metastatic urothelial carcinoma. The data were produced by immunoSEQ multiplex PCR, yet TCRdb's version contains in-frame clones alone and is incomplete. This table has roughly 90,000 clones, roughly 90% appearing once. CDR1 is SGHDN, CDR2 FVKESK, per germline. V gave up 5 bases and J gave up 2 bases, with 9 bases separating them. The CDR3 runs to 13 residues. This TCR was recovered from a woman older than 75 with urothelial cancer. Sample: PBMCs, taken around atezolizumab (anti-PD-L1) treatment. The chain joins TRBV14 to TRBJ1-1; weak D call: TRBD1 (6 bases). The CDR3 here is CASSARGNTEAFF. CDR3 DNA: TGTGCCAGCAGCGCCAGGGGAAACACTGAAGCTTTCTTT.